This note documents a single TCR beta chain sequence. Its antigen is unidentified. The length of the CDR3 is 16 residues. Only in-frame clones appear in the TCRdb table, and some are missing; sequencing was by immunoSEQ multiplex PCR. The sample includes some 2,000,000 clones, almost 96% of them seen just once. This entry belongs to a study of shared clonotypes between healthy human individuals. Study as a whole: Each donor's CD4 naive and CD4 memory cells filled three plates apiece, CD8 naive two, and CD8 memory one.

Study-wide results and limits: Only blood samples were collected, and tissue repertoires likely differ.

The rearrangement links TRBV21-1 to TRBJ2-2; no DNA check was done on the table's D call, TRBD2. TRBV21-1 is termed a pseudogene. The sequenced sample was naive CD4+ T cells sorted from blood. The subset is: CD45RA+ positively selected. The TCR comes from a man younger than 35 in good health. CDR3 DNA: TGTGCCAGCAACAAAAATCTGTTCGCGAACACCGGGGAGCTGTTTTTT. Its protein product is CASNKNLFANTGELFF.